This T cell receptor beta chain appears in the sequencing data of a study of blood T cell repertoires in COVID-19. Study-level information: The study drew acute and convalescent COVID-19 samples from the United States, Italy and Spain. Nucleic acid was either cDNA or gDNA, and it came from T cells, B-cell-depleted T cells, or PBMCs.

In the source study's methods: Amplification of reference gene primers was used by the study to estimate nucleated cell counts. Profiled with immunoSEQ multiplex PCR; TCRdb holds only in-frame clones, not every one. V and J calls and clone size are those listed in that table; D and trimming were worked out from the DNA. This table holds around 320,000 clones, 65% to 90% found once. V gave up 4 bases and J gave up 3 bases; unmatched junction bases: 7. The CDR3 is 16 residues long. Germline assignment: CDR1 SGHNT and CDR2 YYREEE (reference sequence). The chain combines TRBV5-4 with TRBJ2-3; 11 bases agree with TRBD1. Sequencing was carried out using peripheral blood. The TCR was taken from a human donor in a cohort sampled during active COVID-19. CDR3 nucleotides: TGTGCCAGCAGCCCGACCGGGACAGGGGGAACAGATACGCAGTATTTT. Amino acid sequence: CASSPTGTGGTDTQYF.